Following are 6 T cell receptor beta chains from one sample sequenced in a study of T cell repertoires in cytomegalovirus infection. TCRdb redid the calling of the reads with MiXCR, one entry per CDR3 protein. This table has about 140,000 distinct CDR3 sequences, 5% to 6.5% appearing once. Source material: PBMCs. The origin of the receptors is a human donor in good health (CMV status not recorded). Some clones in this sample may be carry-over from other donors' samples.

Ten or more counts support this clonotype. Written as DNA, the CDR3 is TGTGCCAGCCGCCGGGGCCCAGATACGCAGTATTTT. Protein: CASRRGPDTQYF. V gene TRBV7-2 combines with J gene TRBJ2-3, with D perhaps TRBD1 or TRBD2 (5 bases each). Per the germline V gene, CDR1 is SGHTA and CDR2 is FQGNSA. Trimming stripped 8 bases from V and 4 bases from J, with 10 bases between. The CDR3 runs to 12 residues.

This clonotype came up many times. This sequence joins TRBV12-3 or TRBV12-4 and TRBJ1-4; 11 bases match TRBD1. With V trimmed by 8 bases and J by 0 bases, 5 bases remained unmatched. The CDR3 covers 16 residues. CDR3 DNA: TGTGCCAGCGGGGACAGGGGGGCTGCAACTAATGAAAAACTGTTTTTT. Protein product: CASGDRGAATNEKLFF.

This clonotype was recorded many times. The V call is TRBV19, the J call TRBJ2-2; D gene unclear. This CDR3 has 14 residues. Trimming shortened V by 4 bases and J by 4 bases, and 10 bases separated the two germline ends. Per the germline V gene, CDR1 is LNHDA and CDR2 is SQIVND (reference sequence). In nucleotides, the CDR3 is TGTGCCAGTAGTAATGATCGGGTCACCGGGGAGCTGTTTTTT. Translating it yields CASSNDRVTGELFF.

This clonotype appeared many times. The genes are TRBV28 and TRBJ1-1; 7 nucleotides match TRBD1. The CDR3 consists of 19 residues. Unmatched junction bases numbered 16, after V lost 3 bases and J lost 0 bases. Germline CDR1 and CDR2: MDHEN and SYDVKM. The CDR3 coding sequence is TGTGCCAGCAGTTTGCTTTCAATGCGGAAACAGGGGTTGAACACTGAAGCTTTCTTT. Residues: CASSLLSMRKQGLNTEAFF.

This clonotype was picked up a small number of times. The chain combines TRBV20-1 with TRBJ2-5, with 7 bases identical to TRBD2. Germline V gives CDR1 DFQATT, CDR2 SNEGSKA (reference sequence). The length of the CDR3 is 14 residues. V trimming: 8 bases; J trimming: 2 bases; junction bases outside the gene matches: 11. For the CDR3, the DNA is TGCAGTCCATTCACGGGGGGAGAGCAAGAGACCCAGTACTTC. It translates to CSPFTGGEQETQYF.

This clonotype has at least ten counts. The V gene is TRBV7-2, the J gene TRBJ2-3, with D tentatively TRBD1 or TRBD2 (6 bases each). The germline V gene has CDR1 SGHTA and CDR2 FQGNSA. This CDR3 region has 15 residues. Trimming removed 0 bases at V and 9 bases at J, with 16 bases between. The CDR3 DNA reads TGTGCCAGCAGCTTAGCAGGGCTCCCCGGGGGCACGCAGTATTTT. Translation gives CASSLAGLPGGTQYF. The whole variable domain, remainder taken from reference TRBV7-2 and TRBJ2-3, is GAGVSQSPSNKVTEKGKDVELRCDPISGHTALYWYRQSLGQGLEFLIYFQGNSAPDKSGLPSDRFSAERTGGSVSTLTIQRTQQEDSAVYLCASSLAGLPGGTQYFGPGTRLTVL.